The next 30 T cell receptor beta chains were all read from a single sample in a study of blood T cell repertoires in COVID-19. Measured with immunoSEQ multiplex PCR; TCRdb has only the in-frame clones, and not every one. The sample holds about 250,000 clones, roughly 89% seen once. Sequenced: peripheral blood. Every receptor here comes from a young woman with active or convalescent COVID-19.

This chain uses TRBV10-3 with TRBJ1-3, with 8 positions matching TRBD1. The germline V gene has CDR1 ENHRY and CDR2 SYGVKD. The V gene end was trimmed by 6 bases and the J gene end by 2 bases; junction bases not matched to a gene: 3. The CDR3 consists of 14 residues. The CDR3, as DNA: TGTGCCATCAGAGGGACAGGAGCTGGAAACACCATATATTTT. Translated, it gives CAIRGTGAGNTIYF.

CDR3 region: CASSESVYSNQPQHF. The CDR3 DNA sequence: TGTGCCAGCAGTGAAAGCGTTTATAGCAATCAGCCCCAGCATTTT. This sequence joins TRBV2 and TRBJ1-5; D is undetermined. This CDR3 has 15 amino acids. Germline V lookup: CDR1 SNHLY, CDR2 FYNNEI. With 2 bases removed from V and 0 bases from J, the gap between germline ends came to 8 bases.

The rearrangement uses TRBV3-1 (or the pseudogene TRBV3-2) and TRBJ2-7, with D uncertain. V gave up 4 bases and J gave up 3 bases, with 7 bases separating them. Germline loops: CDR1 LGHDT, CDR2 YNNKEL (reference sequence). The CDR3 consists of 12 residues. For the CDR3, the DNA is TGTGCCAGCAGCCCACCCGGCTACGAGCAGTACTTC. It is translated as CASSPPGYEQYF.

The V gene is TRBV2, the J gene TRBJ2-2; the D is unclear. V was pared by 8 bases and J by 0 bases, with 10 bases between. The CDR3 loop spans 14 amino acids. Germline lookup yields CDR1 SNHLY and CDR2 FYNNEI. CDR3: CASPRGPNTGELFF. CDR3 sequence (DNA): TGTGCCAGCCCCCGAGGTCCGAACACCGGGGAGCTGTTTTTT.

This clone was recorded only once. The chain is built from TRBV5-5 and TRBJ2-7; D possibly corresponds to TRBD2 (6 bases). Germline V lookup: CDR1 SGHKS, CDR2 YYEKEE (reference sequence). This CDR3 contains 14 residues. V lost 7 bases to trimming and J lost 3 bases, with 17 bases between them. The CDR3 coding sequence is TGTGCCAGCTGCCCGGCGGGACGGAACTACGAGCAGTACTTC. Encoded protein: CASCPAGRNYEQYF. Combining the CDR3 with reference TRBV5-5 and TRBJ2-7 gives the whole variable domain DAGVTQSPTHLIKTRGQQVTLRCSPISGHKSVSWYQQVLGQGPQFIFQYYEKEERGRGNFPDRFSARQFPNYSSELNVNALLLGDSALYLCASCPAGRNYEQYFGPGTRLTVT.

The chain uses TRBV27 and TRBJ2-2; 7 bases line up with TRBD2. The CDR3 runs to 16 residues. V lost 2 bases, J lost 1 base, and 4 bases stayed unmatched. Germline V gene data show CDR1 as MNHEY and CDR2 as SMNVEV (reference sequence). CDR3 bases: TGTGCCAGCAGTTTAGGGCTAGCGGTGAACACCGGGGAGCTGTTTTTT. This codes for CASSLGLAVNTGELFF.

The chain links TRBV6-4 to TRBJ1-4; 7 bases map to TRBD1. Germline CDR1 is MRHNA and CDR2 is SNTAGT. This CDR3 comprises 15 residues. The V gene end was trimmed by 5 bases and the J gene end by 8 bases; junction bases not matched to a gene: 11. Here the CDR3 DNA reads TGTGCCAGCAGTCCCAAGGGGGCGCTGGAGGAAAAACTGTTTTTT. Residues: CASSPKGALEEKLFF.

This clone came up a few times. The chain has TRBV4-1 and TRBJ2-7, with 13 positions matching TRBD2. Trimming removed 0 bases from V and 0 bases from J; junction bases left unmatched: 2. This CDR3 has 17 residues. Germline CDR1 is MGHRA and CDR2 is YSYEKL. The DNA for the CDR3 is TGCGCCAGCAGCCAAGAACTAGCGGGGGGGTACTCCTACGAGCAGTACTTC. It encodes CASSQELAGGYSYEQYF.

The chain employs TRBV19 and TRBJ1-6; 10 bases align to TRBD1. The CDR3 totals 15 residues. The trim removed 4 bases at V and 9 bases at J, leaving 6 bases unmatched. CDR1 is LNHDA, CDR2 SQIVND, per germline (reference sequence). The CDR3 sequence: CASSTLGTGASPLHF. The CDR3 DNA reads as TGTGCCAGTAGTACGCTAGGGACAGGGGCTTCACCCCTCCACTTT.

The V gene is TRBV15, the J gene TRBJ2-3; 12 nucleotides agree with TRBD2. CDR1 and CDR2 (germline): LNHNV, YYDKDF (reference sequence). The CDR3 covers 18 residues. The V and J ends lost 0 bases and 5 bases, in that order; junction bases with no gene match: 9. The CDR3 spells CATSRDRRTSGVGDTQYF. The CDR3 bases are TGTGCCACCAGCAGAGATCGGAGGACTAGCGGGGTGGGAGATACGCAGTATTTT.

The rearrangement links TRBV5-6 to TRBJ2-3, with D unclear. The CDR3 covers 15 residues. Germline V lookup: CDR1 SGHDT, CDR2 YYEEEE. The germline V and J ends were trimmed by 2 bases and 0 bases, with 10 bases remaining between them. The CDR3 DNA is TGTGCCAGCAGCTTCGTAAGCACTAGCACAGATACGCAGTATTTT. This encodes CASSFVSTSTDTQYF. The entire variable domain, with the rest obtained from reference TRBV5-6 and TRBJ2-3, is as follows: DAGVTQSPTHLIKTRGQQVTLRCSPKSGHDTVSWYQQALGQGPQFIFQYYEEEERQRGNFPDRFSGHQFPNYSSELNVNALLLGDSALYLCASSFVSTSTDTQYFGPGTRLTVL.

Ten or more counts support this clone. The chain combines TRBV11-2 with TRBJ2-5; 10 nucleotides agree with TRBD2. The length of the CDR3 is 19 residues. J lost 5 bases, V lost 5 bases, and 20 bases had no gene match. Germline CDR1 and CDR2: SGHAT and FQNNGV. In DNA form, the CDR3 reads TGTGCCAGCAGCCGACACCGGGGGATAGCGGGGGGCCCACGGGAGACCCAGTACTTC. This gives the protein CASSRHRGIAGGPRETQYF.

CDR3 in amino acids: CASKRTVNTEAFF. The CDR3 DNA sequence: TGCGCCAGCAAGCGGACAGTGAACACTGAAGCTTTCTTT. The rearrangement uses TRBV5-1 and TRBJ1-1; possibly TRBD1 for D (6 bases). With 6 bases removed from V and 0 bases from J, the gap between germline ends came to 9 bases. CDR1 and CDR2 (germline): SGHRS, YFSETQ. CDR3 length: 13 residues.

The chain links TRBV19 to TRBJ1-1, with D possibly being TRBD1 (6 bases). The CDR3 has 16 amino acids. With 0 bases removed from V and 5 bases from J, the gap between germline ends came to 16 bases. Germline CDR1 LNHDA, CDR2 SQIVND (reference sequence). The CDR3 nucleotides are TGTGCCAGTAGTATAGATGTAAACAGGGTTGGGACTGAAGCTTTCTTT. It specifies CASSIDVNRVGTEAFF.

This sequence joins TRBV27 and TRBJ1-2; no reliable D call. V lost 6 bases and J lost 4, with 12 bases in between. Germline V gene data show CDR1 as MNHEY and CDR2 as SMNVEV (reference sequence). The CDR3 loop spans 13 amino acids. The CDR3, as DNA: TGTGCCAGCAGGAGGACGGGGAGCTATGGCTACACCTTC. Translation: CASRRTGSYGYTF.

The J gene is TRBJ1-2, the V gene TRBV30, with D perhaps matching TRBD1 (5 bases). The CDR3 contains 15 residues. Germline V CDR1 and CDR2: GTSNPN, SVGIG (reference sequence). V was clipped by 2 bases and J by 5 bases, with 18 bases between them. CDR3 coding DNA: TGTGCCTGGAGTAAACACTTGGGGACTTCTTATGGCTACACCTTC. Its protein product is CAWSKHLGTSYGYTF.

The CDR3, as DNA: TGCGCCAGCAGAGAAGTGGCACCACTAACCCAGTACTTC. This gives the protein CASREVAPLTQYF. The rearrangement joins TRBV5-1 to TRBJ2-5; D not certain. Trimming shortened V by 5 bases and J by 8 bases, and 16 bases separated the two germline ends. Germline V gene data show CDR1 as SGHRS and CDR2 as YFSETQ. CDR3 length: 13 residues.

The V and J genes are TRBV19 and TRBJ2-5; D is perhaps TRBD2 (6 bases). This CDR3 region has 14 residues. CDR1 and CDR2 from the germline V gene are LNHDA and SQIVND (reference sequence). V shed 5 bases and J shed 5 bases, with 15 bases lying between them. CDR3 amino acids: CASSPQIRGETQYF. CDR3 bases: TGTGCCAGTAGTCCCCAGATCCGGGGGGAGACCCAGTACTTC.

V and J are TRBV3-1 (or the pseudogene TRBV3-2) and TRBJ1-6, with TRBD1 matching 9 bases. V shed 1 base, J shed 7 bases, and the junction held 5 bases outside the gene matches. The CDR3 is made up of 16 amino acids. Germline V gene sequence: CDR1 LGHDT, CDR2 YNNKEL (reference sequence). The CDR3 sequence is CASSQAQGQGNSPLHF. In DNA form, the CDR3 reads TGTGCCAGCAGCCAAGCCCAGGGACAGGGAAATTCACCCCTCCACTTT.

V gene TRBV11-3 combines with J gene TRBJ2-1, with TRBD1 as a possible D gene (5 bases). Deletions cut 2 bases from V and 5 bases from J, with 7 bases between. In germline, CDR1 is SGHNT, CDR2 YENEEA. The CDR3 contains 13 residues. The CDR3 nucleotides are TGTGCCAGCAGCTTACCAGGGCACAATGAGCAGTTCTTC. As protein: CASSLPGHNEQFF.

The CDR3 DNA is TGTGCCAGCAGCTCCCAGCGGGGGGGACCCGGGGAGCTGTTTTTT. This translates into CASSSQRGGPGELFF. The chain is built from TRBV7-2 and TRBJ2-2; 10 bases agree with TRBD2. The germline CDR1 and CDR2 sequences are SGHTA and FQGNSA. The junction had 5 bases not matched to a gene; V was cut back by 4 bases and J by 6 bases. This CDR3 spans 15 amino acids.

This chain joins TRBV28 and TRBJ1-5; D possibly corresponds to TRBD1 (5 bases). Germline CDR1 is MDHEN and CDR2 is SYDVKM. The CDR3 consists of 14 residues. The CDR3 DNA is TGTGCGGGGGGTCCACCCTCCCCAAGTCAGCCCCAGCATTTT. Residues: CAGGPPSPSQPQHF.

This clone was counted a few times. The chain joins TRBV2 to TRBJ2-5, with D uncertain. The CDR3 sequence is 12 residues long. V was cut by 4 bases and J by 5 bases, with 8 bases left in between. CDR1 is SNHLY and CDR2 is FYNNEI in the germline V gene. The CDR3 region is CASSGQSETQYF. The CDR3 coding sequence is TGTGCCAGCAGTGGCCAGTCCGAGACCCAGTACTTC.

This sequence joins TRBV6-5 and TRBJ1-6; D might be TRBD1 (6 bases). The germline CDR1 and CDR2 sequences are MNHEY and SVGAGI. Trimming took 5 bases from V and 9 from J, leaving 11 bases between them. The CDR3 has 13 amino acids. DNA of the CDR3: TGTGCCAGCAGTCTAAGACAGGTTTCACCCCTCCACTTT. Translated: CASSLRQVSPLHF.

The chain uses TRBV13 and TRBJ2-5; no clear D gene. CDR1 and CDR2 (germline): PRHDT, FYEKMQ (reference sequence). V was trimmed by 3 bases and J by 2 bases, leaving 7 bases between them. CDR3 length: 13 residues. The CDR3 bases are TGTGCCAGCAGCTTGCGCCTTCAAGAGACCCAGTACTTC. The encoded protein is CASSLRLQETQYF.

The chain uses TRBV5-6 and TRBJ1-2; maybe TRBD1 (5 bases). The length of the CDR3 is 15 residues. Trimming took 0 bases from V and 1 from J, leaving 10 bases between them. Germline CDR1 and CDR2: SGHDT and YYEEEE. CDR3 DNA: TGTGCCAGCAGCTTGGGAAGGGGTTTTAACTATGGCTACACCTTC. Encoded protein: CASSLGRGFNYGYTF.

This clone appeared a single time. CDR3 DNA sequence: TGTGCCAGCAGCCCTATAGACACTGAAGCTTTCTTT. Its protein product is CASSPIDTEAFF. V usage is TRBV13 and J usage is TRBJ1-1; D call uncertain. The CDR3 is 12 amino acids. The V end was cut by 5 bases, the J end by 3 bases, with 7 bases between. In germline, CDR1 is PRHDT, CDR2 FYEKMQ (reference sequence).

This clone appeared a single time. The chain has TRBV20-1 and TRBJ2-3; perhaps TRBD1 as D (6 bases). V lost 3 bases to trimming and J lost 1 base, with 11 bases between them. CDR3 length equals 14 residues. Per the germline V gene, CDR1 is DFQATT and CDR2 is SNEGSKA (reference sequence). The CDR3 sequence is CSASQGSRTDTQYF. DNA of the CDR3: TGCAGTGCTAGTCAGGGGTCCCGCACAGATACGCAGTATTTT.

V is TRBV5-1 and J is TRBJ2-2; weak D call: TRBD1 (6 bases). The ends were cut back, 1 base at V and 6 bases at J, with 13 bases in the middle. The CDR3 covers 15 residues. Germline lookup yields CDR1 SGHRS and CDR2 YFSETQ. The CDR3 is CASSLRGKGAGELFF. The DNA for the CDR3 is TGCGCCAGCAGCTTGAGGGGCAAGGGGGCCGGGGAGCTGTTTTTT.

V gene TRBV2 combines with J gene TRBJ2-7, with a possible D match to TRBD1 (6 bases). CDR1 and CDR2 (germline): SNHLY, FYNNEI. V lost 7 bases and J lost 1, with 8 bases in between. There are 12 residues in the CDR3. CDR3 amino acids: CASKQGSYEQYF. The DNA for the CDR3 is TGTGCCAGCAAACAGGGTTCCTACGAGCAGTACTTC.